Below, 8 T cell receptor beta chains from the same sample are listed, as sequenced in a study of follicular helper T cells after annual influenza vaccination. TCRdb keeps only in-frame clones here, not all; method: immunoSEQ multiplex PCR. The sample shows roughly 15,000 clones, around 84% of them seen only once. Time point: 2014-2015 season, 7 days after vaccination. Material: CXCR5+ CD38- circulating T follicular helper cells from blood, obtained 7 days after influenza vaccination. Subset meaning: circulating Tfh, non-naive CD4+CXCR5+PD-1+ (ICOS+CD38+ or ICOS-CD38-). Receptors originate from an adult who received the influenza vaccine.

For the CDR3, the DNA is TGTGCCAGCAGTGAAGTTGGACAGAGACCAACTAATGAAAAACTGTTTTTT. Translation gives CASSEVGQRPTNEKLFF. The chain joins TRBV6-1 to TRBJ1-4, with D possibly matching TRBD1 (6 bases). The CDR3 loop spans 17 amino acids. Germline assignment: CDR1 MNHNS and CDR2 SASEGT. V lost 1 base and J 0 bases, leaving 12 bases between the germline ends.

This clone was seen only once. The chain joins TRBV7-6 to TRBJ2-7; 11 positions agree with TRBD2. CDR3 size: 14 residues. The germline gives CDR1 SGHVS, CDR2 FNYEAQ. Trimming at V came to 5 bases and at J to 6 bases, leaving 6 bases not matched to a gene. The CDR3 DNA reads as TGTGCCAGCAGCGAACTAGCGGGGGAGAGCGAGCAGTACTTC. It yields the protein CASSELAGESEQYF.

The chain carries TRBV9 and TRBJ1-3, with D perhaps matching TRBD1 (5 bases). The CDR3 spans 17 residues. Trimming took 0 bases from V and 0 from J, leaving 13 bases between them. From germline, CDR1 is SGDLS and CDR2 YYNGEE. The CDR3: CASSVGGQPDSGNTIYF. DNA for the CDR3: TGTGCCAGCAGCGTAGGGGGCCAGCCCGACTCTGGAAACACCATATATTTT.

The chain uses TRBV6-1 and TRBJ1-1; 9 positions match TRBD1. The length of the CDR3 is 14 residues. Per the germline V gene, CDR1 is MNHNS and CDR2 is SASEGT. V lost 7 bases, J lost 4 bases, and 7 bases stayed unmatched. CDR3 loop: CASTRTGASTEAFF. In DNA form, the CDR3 reads TGTGCCAGCACCCGGACAGGGGCGAGCACTGAAGCTTTCTTT.

The chain links TRBV5-1 to TRBJ2-1; TRBD2 aligns across 7 bases. With 5 bases clipped from V and 9 bases from J, the junction kept 14 bases outside the gene matches. The length of the CDR3 is 15 residues. Germline V gene data show CDR1 as SGHRS and CDR2 as YFSETQ. The CDR3 here is CASSPRGSRWGEQFF. In DNA, the CDR3 is TGCGCCAGCAGTCCCCGCGGGAGTAGGTGGGGTGAGCAGTTCTTC.

The chain recombines TRBV28 with TRBJ1-5, with a possible D match to TRBD1 (5 bases). Germline V gives CDR1 MDHEN, CDR2 SYDVKM. The V end was cut by 5 bases, the J end by 0 bases, with 8 bases between. The CDR3 has 14 residues. CDR3 sequence reads: CASSRTISNQPQHF. In DNA form, the CDR3 reads TGTGCCAGCAGTCGGACAATTAGCAATCAGCCCCAGCATTTT.

The CDR3 spells CAISPDRDGETQYF. The CDR3 coding sequence is TGTGCCATCAGCCCGGACAGGGATGGAGAGACCCAGTACTTC. This chain connects TRBV10-3 to TRBJ2-5; 8 bases line up with TRBD1. The CDR3 loop spans 14 amino acids. V was clipped by 6 bases and J by 4 bases; unmatched bases: 7. Germline V lookup: CDR1 ENHRY, CDR2 SYGVKD.

This clone was picked up one time. The rearrangement joins TRBV19 to TRBJ2-5; weak D call: TRBD1 (5 bases). Between the trimmed V and J ends, which lost 5 bases and 4 bases, there was a span of 17 bases. Per the germline V gene, CDR1 is LNHDA and CDR2 is SQIVND (reference sequence). This CDR3 comprises 15 residues. Written as DNA, the CDR3 is TGTGCCAGTAGTGGCTCAGGGAATCCAGGAGAGACCCAGTACTTC. It yields the protein CASSGSGNPGETQYF.